One sample yielded the 32 T cell receptor beta chains listed below, sequenced in a study of blood T cell repertoires in COVID-19. Profiled with immunoSEQ multiplex PCR; TCRdb holds only in-frame clones, not every one. This sample has around 200,000 clones, with around nine tenths found just once. Sequenced: peripheral blood. These receptors were obtained from a man between 18 and 29 years old with active or convalescent COVID-19.

The chain combines TRBV4-1 with TRBJ2-1; 7 bases map to TRBD1. Looked up from germline, CDR1 is MGHRA and CDR2 is YSYEKL. V gave up 2 bases and J gave up 4 bases; unmatched junction bases: 2. The length of the CDR3 is 14 residues. CDR3 sequence: CASSQRQGYNEQFF. The CDR3 coding sequence is TGCGCCAGCAGCCAACGACAGGGTTACAATGAGCAGTTCTTC.

This rearrangement joins TRBV12-3 or TRBV12-4 to TRBJ1-5; D not resolved. With 5 bases removed from V and 5 bases from J, the gap between germline ends came to 10 bases. The CDR3 has 13 amino acids. In DNA, the CDR3 is TGTGCCAGCAGTCTCCAGCGTTATCAGCCCCAGCATTTT. It translates to CASSLQRYQPQHF.

This clone was observed once. The chain combines TRBV24-1 with TRBJ1-6; possibly TRBD1 for D (6 bases). Germline CDR1 reads KGHDR; CDR2 reads SFDVKD. Trimming removed 1 base from V and 4 bases from J, with 19 bases in between. There are 19 residues in the CDR3. The CDR3 region is CATSDFRRTVKQYNSPLHF. The CDR3 bases are TGTGCCACCAGTGATTTTAGGAGGACAGTTAAACAGTATAATTCACCCCTCCACTTT.

A single count supports this clone. The chain uses TRBV19 and TRBJ1-5; D might be TRBD1 (6 bases). The CDR3 covers 16 residues. In germline, CDR1 is LNHDA, CDR2 SQIVND (reference sequence). With 3 bases removed from V and 0 bases from J, the gap between germline ends came to 12 bases. CDR3 region: CASSIYHRVSNQPQHF. CDR3 bases: TGTGCCAGTAGTATTTATCACAGGGTTAGCAATCAGCCCCAGCATTTT.

Comment on this clone: This may come from a read error, since a much larger clone is one base off. The V call is TRBV5-1, the J call TRBJ1-2, with TRBD1 identical over 7 bases. This CDR3 comprises 14 residues. Germline CDR1 and CDR2: SGHRS and YFSETQ. In DNA form, the CDR3 reads TGCGCCAGCAGCCCACGGGACAGAAACTATGGCTACATCTTC. This codes for CASSPRDRNYGYIF.

V usage is TRBV12-3 or TRBV12-4 and J usage is TRBJ1-5; tentatively, D is TRBD1 (5 bases). The CDR3 has 13 amino acids. Between the trimmed V and J ends, which lost 6 bases and 2 bases, there was a span of 8 bases. This CDR3 is CASSKTGNQPQHF. CDR3 DNA sequence: TGTGCCAGCAGCAAGACAGGCAATCAGCCCCAGCATTTT.

The chain is built from TRBV12-3 or TRBV12-4 and TRBJ1-2; D is undetermined. The germline V and J ends were trimmed by 2 bases and 0 bases, with 4 bases remaining between them. CDR3 length: 13 amino acids. The CDR3 here is CASSLLANYGYTF. The CDR3 nucleotides read TGTGCCAGCAGTTTACTTGCTAACTATGGCTACACCTTC.

V gene TRBV27 combines with J gene TRBJ2-7, with D possibly matching TRBD2 (5 bases). The length of the CDR3 is 14 residues. V was cut by 3 bases and J by 3 bases, with 12 bases left in between. CDR1 and CDR2 from the germline V gene are MNHEY and SMNVEV (reference sequence). This chain's CDR3 is CASSFSSGDYEQYF. CDR3 coding DNA: TGTGCCAGCAGTTTTTCCAGCGGAGACTACGAGCAGTACTTC.

This clone has only a few counts. V gene TRBV9 combines with J gene TRBJ2-3, with TRBD2 matching 7 bases. The CDR3 totals 15 residues. Germline CDR1 is SGDLS and CDR2 is YYNGEE. Losses at the gene ends were 4 bases for V and 3 bases for J; bases not matched to a gene: 8. CDR3 residues: CASSPRGGGTDTQYF. CDR3 nucleotide sequence: TGTGCCAGCAGCCCCCGGGGCGGGGGTACAGATACGCAGTATTTT.

This rearrangement joins TRBV12-5 to TRBJ1-4, with 8 bases fitting TRBD1. After removal of 6 bases from V and 0 bases from J, the junction contained 3 bases not matched to a gene. CDR3 length equals 15 residues. Germline lookup yields CDR1 LGHNT and CDR2 FRNRAP. Here the CDR3 reads CASGTGDATNEKLFF. In nucleotides, the CDR3 is TGTGCTAGTGGGACAGGGGACGCAACTAATGAAAAACTGTTTTTT. The whole variable domain, filled in from reference TRBV12-5 and TRBJ1-4, reads DARVTQTPRHKVTEMGQEVTMRCQPILGHNTVFWYRQTMMQGLELLAYFRNRAPLDDSGMPKDRFSAEMPDATLATLKIQPSEPRDSAVYFCASGTGDATNEKLFFGSGTQLSVL.

The chain joins TRBV29-1 to TRBJ1-2; a possible D gene is TRBD1 (6 bases). The ends were cut back, 8 bases at V and 8 bases at J, with 15 bases in the middle. The germline gives CDR1 SQVTM, CDR2 ANQGSEA. The CDR3 spans 11 residues. In nucleotides, the CDR3 is TGCAGCTCAGACACAGGGCCGGGCTACACCTTC. This encodes CSSDTGPGYTF.

In DNA, the CDR3 is TGTGCCAGTAGTATCGGAGCGGGGAACTACGAGCAGTACTTC. It yields the protein CASSIGAGNYEQYF. This chain links TRBV19 with TRBJ2-7; TRBD2 matches 7 bases. With 3 bases clipped from V and 3 bases from J, the junction kept 5 bases outside the gene matches. The germline V gene has CDR1 LNHDA and CDR2 SQIVND (reference sequence). The CDR3 spans 14 residues.

The chain has TRBV7-9 and TRBJ1-2; 9 bases line up with TRBD1. The V gene's germline CDR1 is SEHNR and CDR2 FQNEAQ (reference sequence). This CDR3 is 13 amino acids long. Germline trimming cut 5 bases from V and 6 bases from J; bases unmatched to any gene: 4. DNA for the CDR3: TGTGCCAGCAGCGGGACAGGGTGGAATGGCTACACCTTC. It specifies CASSGTGWNGYTF.

J is TRBJ1-1 and V is TRBV7-8, with 8 nucleotides matching TRBD1. Germline CDR1 and CDR2: SGHVS and FQNEAQ. The CDR3 is made up of 15 amino acids. V trimming: 2 bases; J trimming: 3 bases; junction bases outside the gene matches: 5. The DNA of the CDR3 is TGTGCCAGCAGCTTACGCACAGGGGGAGACACTGAAGCTTTCTTT. This codes for CASSLRTGGDTEAFF.

The chain has TRBV29-1 and TRBJ2-5; 7 positions match TRBD2. Germline V gives CDR1 SQVTM, CDR2 ANQGSEA. With V trimmed by 7 bases and J by 2 bases, 4 bases remained unmatched. The CDR3 is 12 amino acids. CDR3 in DNA: TGCAGCGGCAGCGGGACGCAAGAGACCCAGTACTTC. Amino acid sequence: CSGSGTQETQYF. Full variable domain (outside the CDR3, taken from reference TRBV29-1 and TRBJ2-5): SAVISQKPSRDICQRGTSLTIQCQVDSQVTMMFWYRQQPGQSLTLIATANQGSEATYESGFVIDKFPISRPNLTFSTLTVSNMSPEDSSIYLCSGSGTQETQYFGPGTRLLVL.

This rearrangement joins TRBV21-1 to TRBJ1-1. TRBV21-1 is a known pseudogene. This CDR3 has 10 amino acids. The CDR3 DNA sequence: TGTGCCAGGCGGGGGGGCAAAGCTTTCTTT. It yields the protein CARRGGKAFF.

This rearrangement joins TRBV30 to TRBJ1-5; tentative D call: TRBD1 (6 bases). The CDR3 has 13 residues. V lost 5 bases and J 7 bases, leaving 15 bases between the germline ends. The germline CDR1 and CDR2 sequences are GTSNPN and SVGIG (reference sequence). The chain's CDR3 is CAWATGLGQPQHF. The CDR3 bases are TGTGCCTGGGCCACAGGGCTGGGGCAGCCCCAGCATTTT.

This chain uses TRBV11-1 with TRBJ2-2; D perhaps matches TRBD1 (6 bases). This CDR3 is built from 16 residues. Trimming took 6 bases from V and 2 from J, leaving 16 bases between them. Germline V lookup: CDR1 SGHAT, CDR2 FQDESV (reference sequence). DNA for the CDR3: TGTGCCAGCAGTGTAGGACAGCTCCTAAACACCGGGGAGCTGTTTTTT. Amino acid sequence: CASSVGQLLNTGELFF. Filled out from reference TRBV11-1 and TRBJ2-2, the complete variable domain reads EAEVAQSPRYKITEKSQAVAFWCDPISGHATLYWYRQILGQGPELLVQFQDESVVDDSQLPKDRFSAERLKGVDSTLKIQPAELGDSAMYLCASSVGQLLNTGELFFGEGSRLTVL.

This clone was seen only once. The V call is TRBV9, the J call TRBJ2-1, with 11 nucleotides matching TRBD1. Trimming at V came to 1 base and at J to 6 bases, leaving 6 bases not matched to a gene. The germline CDR1 and CDR2 sequences are SGDLS and YYNGEE. There are 16 residues in the CDR3. CDR3 sequence reads: CASSVFRTGGFNEQFF. The CDR3 DNA reads TGTGCCAGCAGCGTATTCCGGACAGGGGGCTTCAATGAGCAGTTCTTC.

The V and J genes are TRBV28 and TRBJ1-4, with 7 bases that match TRBD1. With V trimmed by 6 bases and J by 6 bases, 7 bases remained unmatched. The CDR3 length is 14 residues. The V gene's germline CDR1 is MDHEN and CDR2 SYDVKM. CDR3 sequence reads: CASRLDRVHEKLFF. The CDR3 DNA reads TGTGCCAGCAGACTAGACAGGGTCCATGAAAAACTGTTTTTT.

The rearrangement links TRBV7-8 to TRBJ1-1; 9 nucleotides agree with TRBD1. The CDR3 loop spans 13 amino acids. The V gene end was trimmed by 4 bases and the J gene end by 4 bases; junction bases not matched to a gene: 1. Per the germline V gene, CDR1 is SGHVS and CDR2 is FQNEAQ. CDR3: CASSSDRGTEAFF. Here the CDR3 DNA reads TGTGCCAGCAGCTCGGACAGGGGCACTGAAGCTTTCTTT.

V usage is TRBV5-4 and J usage is TRBJ2-2; TRBD2 matches 7 bases. CDR1 and CDR2 from the germline V gene are SGHNT and YYREEE (reference sequence). The CDR3 sequence is 16 residues long. The V gene end was trimmed by 3 bases and the J gene end by 1 base; junction bases not matched to a gene: 6. In DNA, the CDR3 is TGTGCCAGCAGCTCCATGGCTAGCGGGAACACCGGGGAGCTGTTTTTT. Translated, it gives CASSSMASGNTGELFF.

This chain links TRBV2 with TRBJ2-5; 9 bases fit TRBD1. Germline trimming cut 6 bases from V and 5 bases from J; bases unmatched to any gene: 16. The CDR3 is 17 amino acids. Germline V gene sequence: CDR1 SNHLY, CDR2 FYNNEI. For the CDR3, the DNA is TGTGCCAGCAGCCAATTTGGGACAGGGTTTAACGGTGAGACCCAGTACTTC. Translating gives CASSQFGTGFNGETQYF.

V gene TRBV23-1 combines with J gene TRBJ1-3; 7 bases line up with TRBD1. TRBV23-1 is assigned to the ORF class and has an uncertain function. The V and J ends lost 1 base and 2 bases, in that order; junction bases with no gene match: 2. The CDR3 loop spans 15 amino acids. CDR3 sequence reads: CASSQYRGPGNTIYF. The CDR3 coding sequence is TGCGCCAGCAGTCAATACAGGGGTCCTGGAAACACCATATATTTT.

This chain connects TRBV29-1 to TRBJ1-1; D remains ambiguous. V was shortened by 3 bases and J by 0 bases, with 8 bases between the two germline ends. Germline assignment: CDR1 SQVTM and CDR2 ANQGSEA. The CDR3 covers 13 residues. The CDR3 sequence is CSVDGTLNTEAFF. The CDR3 coding sequence is TGCAGCGTTGATGGCACCCTGAACACTGAAGCTTTCTTT. The variable domain in full, with the rest retrieved from reference TRBV29-1 and TRBJ1-1, is SAVISQKPSRDICQRGTSLTIQCQVDSQVTMMFWYRQQPGQSLTLIATANQGSEATYESGFVIDKFPISRPNLTFSTLTVSNMSPEDSSIYLCSVDGTLNTEAFFGQGTRLTVV.

The chain has TRBV27 and TRBJ1-5; a weak D match, TRBD1 (6 bases). V was trimmed by 5 bases and J by 7 bases, leaving 27 bases between them. This CDR3 spans 18 amino acids. From germline, CDR1 is MNHEY and CDR2 SMNVEV (reference sequence). CDR3: CASSPATGRTPRTQPQHF. CDR3 bases: TGTGCCAGCAGTCCAGCGACAGGCCGAACTCCCCGAACCCAGCCCCAGCATTTT.

This clone was counted ten times or more. CDR3 nucleotide sequence: TGTGCCAGTAGTTTGAGGGTAGCGGGAGATTCAGATACGCAGTATTTT. Translating gives CASSLRVAGDSDTQYF. The chain uses TRBV19 and TRBJ2-3; TRBD2 matches at 9 bases. The CDR3 has 16 amino acids. Germline V gives CDR1 LNHDA, CDR2 SQIVND (reference sequence). Trimming took 5 bases from V and 4 from J; bases not matched to a gene: 10.

The chain employs TRBV25-1 and TRBJ2-3, with D perhaps TRBD1 (7 bases). The CDR3 covers 16 residues. The germline V gene encodes CDR1 MGHDK and CDR2 SYGVNS. V dropped 1 base and J dropped 4 bases, with 15 bases sitting between them. In nucleotides, the CDR3 is TGTGCCAGCAGTGAATCGGGGGCAGGGGGAGCAGATACGCAGTATTTT. Its protein product is CASSESGAGGADTQYF.

The gene calls are TRBV6-6 and TRBJ2-2, with 8 bases identical to TRBD2. From germline, CDR1 is MNHNY and CDR2 SVGAGI (reference sequence). CDR3 length: 16 residues. With V trimmed by 2 bases and J by 7 bases, 9 bases remained unmatched. CDR3 in amino acids: CASSYRGRPRGGELFF. CDR3 nucleotides: TGTGCCAGCAGTTACCGCGGGAGGCCCCGGGGCGGGGAGCTGTTTTTT.

This rearrangement joins TRBV30 to TRBJ2-1; D remains ambiguous. Germline V gene data show CDR1 as GTSNPN and CDR2 as SVGIG (reference sequence). The germline V and J ends were trimmed by 0 bases and 2 bases, with 5 bases remaining between them. This CDR3 comprises 13 residues. The CDR3: CAWSVLTYNEQFF. The CDR3 DNA reads TGTGCCTGGAGTGTACTTACCTACAATGAGCAGTTCTTC.

This chain links TRBV5-1 with TRBJ1-1, with 7 bases that match TRBD1. J gave up 8 bases and V 3 bases, and 13 bases lay outside the gene matches. The CDR3 runs to 15 residues. CDR1 is SGHRS and CDR2 is YFSETQ in the germline V gene. CDR3 amino acids: CASSSITTGTVEAFF. The CDR3 bases are TGCGCCAGCAGCTCGATAACGACAGGGACCGTAGAAGCTTTCTTT.

CDR3 residues: CATLTLKGTVSFYFF. The CDR3 region has the DNA TGTGCCACCCTTACGCTAAAAGGGACAGTCTCTTTTTATTTCTTT. V usage is TRBV24-1 and J usage is TRBJ1-1, with 7 bases matching TRBD1. Germline-derived CDR1 and CDR2 are KGHDR and SFDVKD. The V gene end was trimmed by 9 bases and the J gene end by 13 bases; junction bases not matched to a gene: 22. The CDR3 length is 15 residues.